Listed here are 13 T cell receptor beta chains from one sample, sequenced in a study of blood T cell repertoires in COVID-19. Produced via immunoSEQ multiplex PCR; TCRdb's table is partial and in-frame only. The table lists about 100,000 clones, approximately 84% of them singletons. Sequences were obtained from peripheral blood. The source is a human donor in a cohort sampled during active COVID-19.

The gene calls are TRBV30 and TRBJ2-1; 10 bases fit TRBD2. The CDR3 sequence is 15 residues long. After removal of 0 bases from V and 6 bases from J, the junction contained 5 bases not matched to a gene. The germline V gene has CDR1 GTSNPN and CDR2 SVGIG (reference sequence). The chain's CDR3 is CAWSVTSGTSNEQFF. CDR3 sequence (DNA): TGTGCCTGGAGTGTAACTAGCGGGACCTCCAATGAGCAGTTCTTC.

J is TRBJ2-5 and V is TRBV29-1, with 10 bases matching TRBD2. With V trimmed by 4 bases and J by 5 bases, 1 base remained unmatched. Germline V gives CDR1 SQVTM, CDR2 ANQGSEA. The CDR3 contains 12 residues. The CDR3 loop reads CSVVAGGETQYF. In nucleotides, the CDR3 is TGCAGCGTTGTAGCGGGAGGTGAGACCCAGTACTTC.

The chain carries TRBV3-1 (or the pseudogene TRBV3-2) and TRBJ2-2; no clear D. The CDR3 is 13 amino acids. Trimming cost V 2 bases and J 5 bases, with 6 bases left between them. Germline lookup yields CDR1 LGHDT and CDR2 YNNKEL (reference sequence). In nucleotides, the CDR3 is TGTGCCAGCAGCCAATCTCTGACCGGGGAGCTGTTTTTT. It specifies CASSQSLTGELFF.

The chain joins TRBV6-5 to TRBJ2-2; 7 nucleotides align to TRBD1. The CDR3 contains 13 residues. The germline V gene encodes CDR1 MNHEY and CDR2 SVGAGI. V gave up 11 bases and J gave up 5 bases; unmatched junction bases: 8. CDR3: CAGTGAVTGELFF. For the CDR3, the DNA is TGTGCCGGAACAGGGGCAGTGACCGGGGAGCTGTTTTTT.

V and J are TRBV30 and TRBJ1-2, with TRBD1 as a possible D gene (6 bases). The CDR3 consists of 13 residues. Germline lookup yields CDR1 GTSNPN and CDR2 SVGIG (reference sequence). V was cut by 1 base and J by 3 bases, with 9 bases left in between. CDR3 sequence reads: CAWSADSYYGYTF. In DNA form, the CDR3 reads TGTGCCTGGAGTGCGGACAGCTACTATGGCTACACCTTC.

This clone occurred once. The genes are TRBV18 and TRBJ2-1, with 9 nucleotides matching TRBD2. The CDR3 totals 15 residues. Losses at the gene ends were 4 bases for V and 1 base for J; bases not matched to a gene: 2. CDR1 and CDR2 (germline): KGHSH, LQKENI. The CDR3 region has the DNA TGTGCCAGCTCACAAGCGGGAGGATCCTACAATGAGCAGTTCTTC. Translation: CASSQAGGSYNEQFF.

This clone was seen at least ten times. The chain recombines TRBV6-5 with TRBJ1-5, with 8 bases that match TRBD1. The CDR3 is 15 residues long. Germline lookup yields CDR1 MNHEY and CDR2 SVGAGI. V was clipped by 6 bases and J by 2 bases; unmatched bases: 6. The CDR3 loop reads CASSASTGGNQPQHF. The CDR3 DNA reads as TGTGCCAGCAGCGCTTCGACAGGGGGCAATCAGCCCCAGCATTTT.

V and J are TRBV28 and TRBJ1-4, with 8 bases matching TRBD1. With V trimmed by 8 bases and J by 6 bases, 14 bases remained unmatched. Germline values: CDR1 MDHEN, CDR2 SYDVKM. There are 16 residues in the CDR3. DNA for the CDR3: TGTGCCAGCCTCAGCTCACAGGGGGAGGCGGATGAAAAACTGTTTTTT. Amino acids: CASLSSQGEADEKLFF.

The V and J genes are TRBV6-1 and TRBJ1-5; 9 bases agree with TRBD1. The CDR3 contains 16 residues. The junction had 6 bases not matched to a gene; V was cut back by 0 bases and J by 6 bases. From germline, CDR1 is MNHNS and CDR2 SASEGT. The CDR3 is CASSEAGTGYGQPQHF. Here the CDR3 DNA reads TGTGCCAGCAGTGAAGCGGGGACAGGGTATGGTCAGCCCCAGCATTTT.

The chain is built from TRBV30 and TRBJ2-5, with D unresolved. Trimming pared 5 bases from V and 5 bases from J, leaving 9 bases between. Germline-derived CDR1 and CDR2 are GTSNPN and SVGIG (reference sequence). The CDR3 contains 11 residues. CDR3: CAWSLRETQYF. In DNA form, the CDR3 reads TGTGCCTGGTCCCTGCGGGAGACCCAGTACTTC.

The rearrangement joins TRBV18 to TRBJ2-7; 7 bases match TRBD2. V shed 5 bases and J 6 bases; nucleotides not matched to a gene: 4. Germline assignment: CDR1 KGHSH and CDR2 LQKENI. CDR3 length equals 12 residues. Here the CDR3 reads CASSLQRGEQYF. CDR3 nucleotides: TGTGCCAGCTCATTACAGCGGGGCGAGCAGTACTTC.

As to this clone: Other DNA sequences in the same sample also yield this CDR3. This sequence joins TRBV18 and TRBJ1-1; TRBD1 might be the D (6 bases). Germline values: CDR1 KGHSH, CDR2 LQKENI. This CDR3 spans 14 amino acids. Trimming cost V 3 bases and J 0 bases, with 8 bases left between them. CDR3 coding DNA: TGTGCCAGCTCACCCCGACAGGTGAACACTGAAGCTTTCTTT. Translated: CASSPRQVNTEAFF.

The chain uses TRBV6-2 or TRBV6-3 and TRBJ1-2; D is unclear. Trimming removed 0 bases at V and 4 bases at J, with 12 bases between. CDR3 size: 15 residues. In germline, CDR1 is MNHEY, CDR2 SVGEGT. In DNA, the CDR3 is TGTGCCAGCAGTTACTCGGGAGGAAGTCTCTATGGCTACACCTTC. Translating gives CASSYSGGSLYGYTF.